A selection of T cell receptor beta chains follows, all from one sample in a study of regulatory T cells in long-lasting Graves disease. Each CDR3 protein gets one entry after TCRdb re-called the multiplex PCR reads with MiXCR. Altogether 410,000 or so distinct CDR3 sequences are present, 15% being singletons, with the ten largest covering roughly a sixth. In addition, the sample was reused for a study of T cells in Graves' hyperthyroidism and ophthalmopathy.

The material was peripheral blood mononuclear cells (PBMCs), obtained at new diagnosis, from a patient treated with antithyroid drugs. All receptors derive from a woman aged 25 to 39 with Graves disease. Both conserved end residues are part of each CDR3. A D gene is named only where the DNA matches it firmly. Size is omitted from some rows. Given values are once, few, many or a class for expanded clones.

j_call v_call cdr3_length d_call clone_size cdr3_aa cdr3_nt
TRBJ2-5 TRBV19 12 - many CASSQGQETQYF TGTGCCAGTAGTCAGGGGCAAGAGACCCAGTACTTC
TRBJ2-5 TRBV9 14 - - CASSVDGGKETQYF TGTGCCAGCAGCGTAGATGGAGGGAAAGAGACCCAGTACTTC
TRBJ1-1 TRBV5-1 17 - - CASSSEVRQVLNTEAFF TGCGCCAGCAGCTCGGAAGTCCGACAGGTCCTGAACACTGAAGCTTTCTTT
TRBJ1-1 TRBV6-2/TRBV6-3 16 TRBD1 many CASSTSRTGGVSEAFF TGTGCCAGCAGCACCTCGCGGACAGGTGGGGTCTCGGAAGCTTTCTTT
TRBJ2-5 TRBV28 17 TRBD2 - CASSPWGVSGRGETQYF TGTGCCAGCAGTCCCTGGGGGGTTAGCGGGAGAGGAGAGACCCAGTACTTC
TRBJ1-6 TRBV20-1 16 TRBD1 many CSAPGVTGGFGSPLHF TGCAGTGCTCCCGGTGTGACAGGGGGTTTCGGTTCACCCCTCCACTTT
TRBJ2-3 TRBV7-9 15 - many CASSLKVGGADTQYF TGTGCCAGCAGCTTAAAGGTGGGAGGCGCAGATACGCAGTATTTT
TRBJ2-5 TRBV7-9 16 TRBD2 - CASSFSGRGAQETQYF TGTGCCAGCAGCTTTAGCGGGAGGGGAGCGCAAGAGACCCAGTACTTC
TRBJ2-1 TRBV12-3/TRBV12-4 16 TRBD2 many CASSRTSGGGYNEQFF TGTGCCAGCAGTCGGACTAGCGGGGGGGGATACAATGAGCAGTTCTTC
TRBJ2-3 TRBV5-6 15 - - CASRSDRSGEDTQYF TGTGCCAGCAGGAGCGACAGGTCCGGGGAAGATACGCAGTATTTT
TRBJ1-2 TRBV6-1 15 TRBD1 - CASRTPGTGVHGHTF TGTGCCAGCAGAACGCCCGGGACAGGGGTACATGGCCACACCTTC
TRBJ1-1 TRBV6-4 13 TRBD1 few CASSGTALTEAFF TGTGCCAGCAGCGGGACAGCACTCACTGAAGCTTTCTTT
TRBJ1-1 TRBV12-3/TRBV12-4 13 - few CASRAPRLTEAFF TGTGCCAGCAGAGCCCCGCGCCTCACTGAAGCTTTCTTT
TRBJ1-5 TRBV6-5 16 - many CASSYRDATWGQPQHF TGTGCCAGCAGTTACCGGGACGCGACTTGGGGTCAGCCCCAGCATTTT
TRBJ1-1 TRBV27 11 - few CASGRSTEAFF TGTGCCAGCGGTAGATCCACTGAAGCTTTCTTT
TRBJ1-5 TRBV12-5 18 - few CASGFWVAAGRSNQPQHF TGTGCTAGTGGTTTTTGGGTGGCCGCCGGTCGATCCAATCAGCCCCAGCATTTT
TRBJ2-3 TRBV7-9 14 TRBD2 - CASSLTRGADTQYF TGTGCCAGCAGCTTGACACGGGGGGCAGATACGCAGTATTTT
TRBJ2-1 TRBV15 20 TRBD1 few CATSRDGFSSPGQGYNEQFF TGTGCCACCAGCAGAGATGGGTTCAGCTCACCGGGACAGGGCTACAATGAGCAGTTCTTC
TRBJ1-2 TRBV12-5 14 TRBD1 - CASGLGGQPYGYTF TGTGCTAGTGGTTTGGGGGGACAGCCTTATGGCTACACCTTC
TRBJ2-1 TRBV20-1 12 - many CSGGSSYNEQFF TGCAGTGGGGGGAGTTCCTACAATGAGCAGTTCTTC
TRBJ2-7 TRBV7-9 14 TRBD2 - CASSLRREGREQYF TGTGCCAGCAGCTTACGACGGGAGGGGCGCGAGCAGTACTTC
TRBJ2-3 TRBV11-2 15 - - CASSGPGPSTDTQYF TGTGCCAGCAGCGGACCCGGTCCCAGCACAGATACGCAGTATTTT
TRBJ2-7 TRBV27 17 TRBD2 few CASSLSRGLAEVYEQYF TGTGCCAGCAGTTTATCCCGGGGACTAGCGGAGGTCTACGAGCAGTACTTC
TRBJ2-1 TRBV12-3/TRBV12-4 19 TRBD2 many CASSSGLAGGKGSYNEQFF TGTGCCAGCAGTTCGGGACTAGCGGGAGGAAAGGGGTCCTACAATGAGCAGTTCTTC
TRBJ1-5 TRBV10-3 9 - few CALAQPQHF TGTGCCTTAGCTCAGCCCCAGCATTTT
TRBJ2-1 TRBV3-1 15 TRBD2 - CASSFRLAEGNEQFF TGTGCCAGCAGCTTCCGACTAGCGGAAGGAAATGAGCAGTTCTTC
TRBJ2-7 TRBV7-9 13 - - CASSLELYNEQYF TGTGCCAGCAGCTTAGAGTTATACAATGAGCAGTACTTC
TRBJ2-1 TRBV6-5 15 TRBD1 many CASSYFGQGAYEQFF TGTGCCAGCAGTTACTTTGGACAGGGGGCCTATGAGCAGTTCTTC
TRBJ2-2 TRBV9 14 - few CASSVGGVPGELFF TGTGCCAGCAGCGTAGGTGGGGTCCCCGGGGAGCTGTTTTTT
TRBJ1-3 TRBV28 15 - - CASSTRTAGGNTIYF TGTGCCAGCAGCACCAGGACGGCAGGAGGAAACACCATATATTTT
TRBJ2-7 TRBV5-1 14 TRBD1 many CASSLSGQNYEQYF TGCGCCAGCAGCTTGTCGGGACAGAACTACGAGCAGTACTTC
TRBJ2-3 TRBV24-1 13 - - CATSEPPTDTQYF TGTGCCACCAGTGAACCACCCACAGATACGCAGTATTTT